A single sample is the source of the 22 T cell receptor beta chains below, sequenced in a study of T cells in tuberculosis. Measured with immunoSEQ multiplex PCR; TCRdb has only the in-frame clones, and not every one. Among about 25,000 clones listed, around 95% were seen once. The specimen sequenced was PBMCs. Every receptor here comes from a donor aged 10-29 years with latent tuberculosis or without tuberculosis infection.

The chain is built from TRBV6-1 and TRBJ1-2, with a possible D match to TRBD1 (5 bases). The CDR3 spans 13 residues. Trimming removed 5 bases at V and 4 bases at J, with 11 bases between. The germline V gene has CDR1 MNHNS and CDR2 SASEGT. CDR3 nucleotide sequence: TGTGCCAGCAGTTCCGGGGGACCCTATGGCTACACCTTC. Protein sequence: CASSSGGPYGYTF.

The chain recombines TRBV6-4 with TRBJ2-7; TRBD1 matches 7 bases. CDR3 length: 17 residues. Germline trimming cut 0 bases from V and 3 bases from J; bases unmatched to any gene: 11. From germline, CDR1 is MRHNA and CDR2 SNTAGT. The CDR3 loop reads CASSDSSKDRVRYEQYV. The CDR3 coding sequence is TGTGCCAGCAGTGACTCGAGTAAAGACAGGGTGCGCTACGAGCAGTACGTC.

The V gene is TRBV4-1, the J gene TRBJ2-5, with 10 bases that match TRBD1. V gave up 4 bases and J gave up 5 bases; unmatched junction bases: 7. Germline values: CDR1 MGHRA, CDR2 YSYEKL. This CDR3 has 15 amino acids. The CDR3 is CASSLPTGGKETQYF. The CDR3 DNA follows: TGCGCCAGCAGCCTCCCGACAGGGGGCAAGGAGACCCAGTACTTC.

This rearrangement joins TRBV4-1 to TRBJ1-1, with 8 bases aligning to TRBD1. V trimming: 3 bases; J trimming: 5 bases; junction bases outside the gene matches: 5. Germline loops: CDR1 MGHRA, CDR2 YSYEKL. This CDR3 has 14 residues. CDR3 loop: CASSHGQGGTEAFF. In DNA form, the CDR3 reads TGCGCCAGCAGCCATGGACAGGGAGGGACTGAAGCTTTCTTT.

The chain combines TRBV19 with TRBJ2-2; D unclear. Germline V gene sequence: CDR1 LNHDA, CDR2 SQIVND (reference sequence). This CDR3 region has 10 residues. V was shortened by 8 bases and J by 6 bases, with 4 bases between the two germline ends. For the CDR3, the DNA is TGTGCCAGTGGCCCCGGGGAGCTGTTTTTT. This translates into CASGPGELFF.

The CDR3 sequence: CASKQSLGLKTYEQYV. CDR3 in DNA: TGTGCCAGCAAACAGTCACTTGGACTGAAAACCTACGAGCAGTACGTC. The chain recombines TRBV6-4 with TRBJ2-7, with TRBD2 as a possible D gene (5 bases). This CDR3 has 16 residues. Trimming removed 7 bases at V and 2 bases at J, with 21 bases between. From germline, CDR1 is MRHNA and CDR2 SNTAGT.

The chain couples TRBV11-2 to TRBJ1-5; 9 bases line up with TRBD1. The CDR3 length is 16 residues. Germline V lookup: CDR1 SGHAT, CDR2 FQNNGV. V trimming: 4 bases; J trimming: 4 bases; junction bases outside the gene matches: 8. The CDR3 coding sequence is TGTGCCAGCAGCTCAACAGGGGGCAGGTCGAATCAGCCCCAGCATTTT. Protein sequence: CASSSTGGRSNQPQHF. The full variable domain, in which reference TRBV11-2 and TRBJ1-5 provide the parts outside the CDR3, is EAGVAQSPRYKIIEKRQSVAFWCNPISGHATLYWYQQILGQGPKLLIQFQNNGVVDDSQLPKDRFSAERLKGVDSTLKIQPAKLEDSAVYLCASSSTGGRSNQPQHFGDGTRLSIL.

V and J are TRBV27 and TRBJ1-1; the D gene is possibly TRBD1 (6 bases). Per the germline V gene, CDR1 is MNHEY and CDR2 is SMNVEV (reference sequence). The CDR3 consists of 14 residues. Trimming cost V 4 bases and J 4 bases, with 13 bases left between them. CDR3 sequence reads: CASSSNRVGTEAFF. The CDR3 nucleotides read TGTGCCAGCAGTTCCAACAGGGTCGGCACTGAAGCTTTCTTT.

The chain links TRBV7-2 to TRBJ2-3; TRBD2 matches at 8 bases. The germline V gene encodes CDR1 SGHTA and CDR2 FQGNSA. The CDR3 consists of 18 residues. With V trimmed by 1 base and J by 2 bases, 11 bases remained unmatched. This CDR3 reads CASSLGAEAGGVTDTQYF. Written as DNA, the CDR3 is TGTGCCAGCAGCTTAGGAGCGGAGGCGGGGGGCGTCACAGATACGCAGTATTTT.

V and J are TRBV2 and TRBJ2-5; 8 bases align to TRBD1. Germline-derived CDR1 and CDR2 are SNHLY and FYNNEI. The CDR3 spans 14 residues. The V and J ends lost 5 bases and 5 bases, in that order; junction bases with no gene match: 7. The DNA of the CDR3 is TGTGCCAGCAGTCTGCAGGGGGCCGAGGAGACCCAGTACTTC. It translates to CASSLQGAEETQYF.

This chain connects TRBV7-9 to TRBJ1-1; possibly TRBD1 for D (6 bases). This CDR3 spans 14 amino acids. Germline CDR1 SEHNR, CDR2 FQNEAQ (reference sequence). V lost 4 bases and J 7 bases, leaving 16 bases between the germline ends. Here the CDR3 reads CASSYDRMWGEAFF. The CDR3, as DNA: TGTGCCAGCAGCTACGACAGGATGTGGGGTGAAGCTTTCTTT.

The chain carries TRBV19 and TRBJ1-1; D remains unclear. CDR1 is LNHDA, CDR2 SQIVND, per germline (reference sequence). Trimming took 7 bases from V and 1 from J, leaving 13 bases between them. This CDR3 is 14 amino acids long. The CDR3 region is CASKRIRRNTEAFF. CDR3 bases: TGTGCCAGTAAAAGAATACGGAGGAACACTGAAGCTTTCTTT.

The J gene is TRBJ1-1, the V gene TRBV19; D is undetermined. The V gene lost 5 bases and the J gene lost 5 bases, with 12 bases spanning the gap. The CDR3 is made up of 13 amino acids. The germline gives CDR1 LNHDA, CDR2 SQIVND (reference sequence). The CDR3 nucleotides read TGTGCCAGTAGTTACAACAGCCTGACTGAAGCTTTCTTT. Translation: CASSYNSLTEAFF. The full variable domain, in which reference TRBV19 and TRBJ1-1 provide the parts outside the CDR3, is DGGITQSPKYLFRKEGQNVTLSCEQNLNHDAMYWYRQDPGQGLRLIYYSQIVNDFQKGDIAEGYSVSREKKESFPLTVTSAQKNPTAFYLCASSYNSLTEAFFGQGTRLTVV.

The rearrangement joins TRBV11-2 to TRBJ2-2; maybe TRBD1 (6 bases). This CDR3 has 12 amino acids. Germline V gives CDR1 SGHAT, CDR2 FQNNGV. V lost 6 bases and J 6 bases, leaving 8 bases between the germline ends. The CDR3 DNA reads TGTGCCAGCAGTGCAGGGGCCGGGGAGCTGTTTTTT. It specifies CASSAGAGELFF.

The chain joins TRBV2 to TRBJ1-2; a weak D match, TRBD1 (6 bases). This CDR3 has 19 amino acids. The germline V gene has CDR1 SNHLY and CDR2 FYNNEI. Trimming stripped 6 bases from V and 2 bases from J, with 28 bases between. CDR3: CASRYRSTQTGRSNYGYTF. CDR3 nucleotide sequence: TGTGCCAGCAGGTATAGATCTACGCAAACAGGGCGATCAAACTATGGCTACACCTTC.

This clone was recorded a few times. The chain combines TRBV6-1 with TRBJ1-5, with D possibly TRBD1 on 6 matching bases. The CDR3 extends over 12 amino acids. The germline V gene has CDR1 MNHNS and CDR2 SASEGT. V was shortened by 4 bases and J by 13 bases, with 14 bases between the two germline ends. CDR3 amino acids: CASSGSGTPQHF. The CDR3 DNA reads as TGTGCCAGCAGTGGTTCCGGGACACCGCAGCATTTT.

The chain employs TRBV6-5 and TRBJ1-2, with 10 bases fitting TRBD1. Germline V gene data show CDR1 as MNHEY and CDR2 as SVGAGI. The length of the CDR3 is 16 residues. Trimming removed 2 bases from V and 4 bases from J; junction bases left unmatched: 7. CDR3 sequence (DNA): TGTGCCAGCAGTTACACACGGACAGGGGGAGGCTATGGCTACACCTTC. Translation gives CASSYTRTGGGYGYTF.

This chain links TRBV5-6 with TRBJ2-1; 10 bases are a match to TRBD1. The CDR3 spans 16 residues. Germline V gene sequence: CDR1 SGHDT, CDR2 YYEEEE. With V trimmed by 3 bases and J by 3 bases, 6 bases remained unmatched. CDR3 nucleotide sequence: TGTGCCAGCAGCTATTCCGGGACAGGGGTCTACAATGAGCAGTTCTTC. Amino acid sequence: CASSYSGTGVYNEQFF. Using reference TRBV5-6 and TRBJ2-1 for the parts outside the CDR3, the full variable domain is DAGVTQSPTHLIKTRGQQVTLRCSPKSGHDTVSWYQQALGQGPQFIFQYYEEEERQRGNFPDRFSGHQFPNYSSELNVNALLLGDSALYLCASSYSGTGVYNEQFFGPGTRLTVL.

The rearrangement joins TRBV27 to TRBJ2-1; 7 bases align to TRBD1. The trim removed 5 bases at V and 4 bases at J, leaving 5 bases unmatched. Germline loops: CDR1 MNHEY, CDR2 SMNVEV (reference sequence). CDR3 length: 14 amino acids. The CDR3 protein is CASSKQGIYNEQFF. As DNA, the CDR3 is TGTGCCAGCAGTAAACAGGGGATATACAATGAGCAGTTCTTC.

The V gene is TRBV27, the J gene TRBJ2-1; perhaps TRBD1 as D (5 bases). The CDR3 sequence is 16 residues long. Germline V CDR1 and CDR2: MNHEY, SMNVEV (reference sequence). The V end lost 5 bases, the J end lost 0 bases, and 14 bases lay between the germline ends. Here the CDR3 reads CASSPRVTSSYNEQFF. In DNA, the CDR3 is TGTGCCAGCAGTCCCAGGGTCACCAGCTCCTACAATGAGCAGTTCTTC.

This chain joins TRBV5-1 and TRBJ1-1; no firm D call. The V end was cut by 2 bases, the J end by 3 bases, with 11 bases between. Germline-derived CDR1 and CDR2 are SGHRS and YFSETQ. CDR3 length: 14 residues. The CDR3: CASSFRAGYTEAFF. The CDR3 region has the DNA TGCGCCAGCAGCTTTCGAGCCGGGTACACTGAAGCTTTCTTT.

The chain links TRBV30 to TRBJ1-4, with D unresolved. Judging by the DNA end, TRBJ2-2 fits better; the J call may be wrong. Germline V gives CDR1 GTSNPN, CDR2 SVGIG (reference sequence). CDR3 size: 12 residues. The CDR3 here is CAWSVAGEELFF. The CDR3 region has the DNA TGTGCCTGGAGTGTAGCCGGAGAGGAGCTGTTTTTT.